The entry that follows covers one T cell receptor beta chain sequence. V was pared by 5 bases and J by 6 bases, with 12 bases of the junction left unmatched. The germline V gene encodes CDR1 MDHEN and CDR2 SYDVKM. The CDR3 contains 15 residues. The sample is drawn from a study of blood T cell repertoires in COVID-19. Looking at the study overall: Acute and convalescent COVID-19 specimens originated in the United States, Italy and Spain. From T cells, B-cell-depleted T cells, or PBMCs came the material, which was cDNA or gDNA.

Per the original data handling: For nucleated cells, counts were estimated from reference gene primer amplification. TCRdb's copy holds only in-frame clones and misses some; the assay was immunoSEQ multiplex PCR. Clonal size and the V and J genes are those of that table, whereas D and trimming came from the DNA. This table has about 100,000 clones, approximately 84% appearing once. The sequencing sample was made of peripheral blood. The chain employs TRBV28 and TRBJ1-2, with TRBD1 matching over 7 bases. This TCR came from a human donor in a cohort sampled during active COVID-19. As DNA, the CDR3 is TGTGCCAGCAGTCAAGGCCTGGGACAGCAGAATGGCTACACCTTC. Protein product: CASSQGLGQQNGYTF.